One and the same sample provided the 8 T cell receptor beta chains below, sequenced in a study of shared clonotypes between healthy human individuals (dated by TCRdb to 2018 to 2021). Library creation used the immunoSEQ multiplex PCR assay. Here the immuneACCESS table is served through TCRdb, limited to in-frame sequences with V and J called. Missing clones are a known gap in these copies; in checked studies unresolved V genes cover under half, and the rest lacks a known reason. The sample table lists under 650,000 clones, 90% to 96% of them with a count of one. The ten biggest clones cover 0.06% of the sample. Sequencing was performed on naive CD4+ T cells sorted from blood. The sample's cell subset or site label, decoded: CD45RA+ positively selected. The source is a woman aged 25 to 39 in good health.

This clone was observed a single time. The genes are TRBV18 and TRBJ2-1; 9 bases are a match to TRBD1. V lost 6 bases, J lost 7 bases, and 37 bases stayed unmatched. The CDR3 loop spans 24 amino acids. CDR1 and CDR2 (germline): KGHSH, LQKENI. CDR3 sequence reads: CASSQRVQGAPQIRAEKSINEQFF. The CDR3 DNA sequence: TGTGCCAGCTCGCAAAGAGTACAGGGGGCCCCCCAAATCCGAGCGGAGAAAAGTATAAATGAGCAGTTCTTC. The full variable domain, rest sourced from reference TRBV18 and TRBJ2-1, is NAGVMQNPRHLVRRRGQEARLRCSPMKGHSHVYWYRQLPEEGLKFMVYLQKENIIDESGMPKERFSAEFPKEGPSILRIQQVVRGDSAAYFCASSQRVQGAPQIRAEKSINEQFFGPGTRLTVL.

The chain has TRBV27 and TRBJ1-2, with D tentatively TRBD1 (6 bases). Deletions cut 2 bases from V and 4 bases from J, with 8 bases between. This CDR3 is built from 13 residues. Per the germline V gene, CDR1 is MNHEY and CDR2 is SMNVEV (reference sequence). CDR3 sequence: CASSLTRGYGYTF. The CDR3 DNA follows: TGTGCCAGCAGTTTAACCAGGGGCTATGGCTACACCTTC.

This clone has only one observation. The V call is TRBV2, the J call TRBJ2-1; 12 bases match TRBD1. Germline V CDR1 and CDR2: SNHLY, FYNNEI. The length of the CDR3 is 18 residues. V trimming: 7 bases; J trimming: 4 bases; junction bases outside the gene matches: 14. CDR3 sequence reads: CASKGQGARKRDYNEQFF. CDR3 DNA: TGTGCCAGCAAGGGACAGGGGGCAAGGAAGCGGGATTACAATGAGCAGTTCTTC.

The chain couples TRBV18 to TRBJ2-5, with TRBD1 matching over 8 bases. This CDR3 contains 16 residues. The germline gives CDR1 KGHSH, CDR2 LQKENI. J gave up 5 bases and V 3 bases, and 11 bases lay outside the gene matches. For the CDR3, the DNA is TGTGCCAGCTCACCCTACGGAACAGGGGGTCCGGAGACCCAGTACTTC. This sequence encodes CASSPYGTGGPETQYF.

The chain links TRBV5-4 to TRBJ2-1, with D possibly being TRBD1 (5 bases). Germline lookup yields CDR1 SGHNT and CDR2 YYREEE (reference sequence). The CDR3 has 13 amino acids. The V gene lost 2 bases and the J gene lost 5 bases, with 8 bases spanning the gap. CDR3 sequence reads: CASSFDSHNEQFF. The CDR3 DNA follows: TGTGCCAGCAGCTTTGACAGCCACAATGAGCAGTTCTTC.

In DNA, the CDR3 is TGTGCCAGCAGAGGACCCCAAGAGACCCAGTACTTC. Its protein is CASRGPQETQYF. This sequence joins TRBV7-2 and TRBJ2-5, with D uncertain. V was pared by 6 bases and J by 1 base, with 6 bases between. The CDR3 extends over 12 amino acids. CDR1 is SGHTA and CDR2 is FQGNSA in the germline V gene. Filled out from reference TRBV7-2 and TRBJ2-5, the complete variable domain reads GAGVSQSPSNKVTEKGKDVELRCDPISGHTALYWYRQSLGQGLEFLIYFQGNSAPDKSGLPSDRFSAERTGGSVSTLTIQRTQQEDSAVYLCASRGPQETQYFGPGTRLLVL.

V usage is TRBV4-1 and J usage is TRBJ1-1, with D uncertain. The ends were cut back, 1 base at V and 0 bases at J, with 9 bases in the middle. CDR3 size: 15 residues. Germline CDR1 and CDR2: MGHRA and YSYEKL. CDR3 residues: CASSQVQNMNTEAFF. The CDR3 DNA sequence: TGCGCCAGCAGCCAAGTCCAGAACATGAACACTGAAGCTTTCTTT.

This chain connects TRBV29-1 to TRBJ1-1; weak D call: TRBD1 (5 bases). V shed 6 bases and J shed 2 bases, with 16 bases lying between them. The CDR3 sequence is 14 residues long. Per the germline V gene, CDR1 is SQVTM and CDR2 is ANQGSEA. CDR3 coding DNA: TGCAGCGTAGGGGCCATATGGGGAAACACTGAAGCTTTCTTT. Translation gives CSVGAIWGNTEAFF.